This TCR beta chain was recorded in a study of response to subunit inactivated influenza vaccine. Notes on the study in general: The authors proposed limited new T cell recruitment per seasonal influenza vaccination.

The CDR3 length is 14 residues. Germline V gene sequence: CDR1 SGHRS, CDR2 YFSETQ. Trimming stripped 0 bases from V and 0 bases from J, with 7 bases between. TCRdb fed the RT-PCR reads into MiXCR, producing one record per CDR3 protein. The sample has hundreds of thousands of distinct CDR3 sequences; more than 11% are singletons. This clonotype appeared many times. Antigen: not known. The sample in question was PBMCs from blood, obtained 14 to 15 days before vaccination. This receptor was identified in a man in his forties or fifties who received an inactivated influenza vaccine. V usage is TRBV5-1 and J usage is TRBJ2-7, with D uncertain. The CDR3: CASSLGPSSYEQYF. CDR3 nucleotide sequence: TGCGCCAGCAGCTTGGGTCCAAGCTCCTACGAGCAGTACTTC.